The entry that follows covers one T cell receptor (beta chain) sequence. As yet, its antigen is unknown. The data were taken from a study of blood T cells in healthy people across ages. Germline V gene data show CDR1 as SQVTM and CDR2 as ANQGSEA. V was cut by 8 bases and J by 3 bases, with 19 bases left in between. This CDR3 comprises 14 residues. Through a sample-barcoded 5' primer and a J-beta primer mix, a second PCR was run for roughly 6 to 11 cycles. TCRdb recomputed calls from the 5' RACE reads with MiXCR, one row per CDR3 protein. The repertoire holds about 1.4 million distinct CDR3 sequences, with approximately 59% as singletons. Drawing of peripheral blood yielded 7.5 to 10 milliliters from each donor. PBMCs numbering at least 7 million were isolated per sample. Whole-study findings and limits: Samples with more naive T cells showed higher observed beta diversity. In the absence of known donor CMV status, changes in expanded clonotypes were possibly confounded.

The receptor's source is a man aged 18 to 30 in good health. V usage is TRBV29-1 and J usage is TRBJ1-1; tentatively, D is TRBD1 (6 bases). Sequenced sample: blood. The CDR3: CSLRGGGSDTEAFF. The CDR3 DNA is TGCAGCTTGAGGGGAGGGGGTAGCGACACTGAAGCTTTCTTT.